The rows below give T cell receptor beta chains drawn from one sample of a study of vaccination effects on CD4 cells after COVID-19. This table comes from immunoSEQ multiplex PCR, and its TCRdb copy is limited to in-frame clones, with some not included. The table records some 20,000 clones, 70% to 80% of them present only once. These TCRs are of unknown antigen specificity. The input for sequencing was CD4+ T cells from PBMCs cultured with HCoV-229E spike peptides, taken before COVID-19 vaccination. These receptors all come from a human donor who received a COVID-19 vaccine. Each CDR3 is given with its conserved first and last residue. Each record gives: V gene, CDR3 protein.

v_call: TRBV10-1; cdr3_aa: CASRQGRSNTEAFF
v_call: TRBV6-2/TRBV6-3; cdr3_aa: CASSYRGQSYGYTF
v_call: TRBV6-6; cdr3_aa: CASSSRQGMNTEAFF
v_call: TRBV9; cdr3_aa: CASSVYSVVPDTQYF
v_call: TRBV28; cdr3_aa: CASSPRGFDQPQHF
v_call: TRBV19; cdr3_aa: CASSTGQDGDTQYF
v_call: TRBV5-1; cdr3_aa: CASSSRTGRNSPLHF
v_call: TRBV5-4; cdr3_aa: CASSLDNWGELFF
v_call: TRBV5-1; cdr3_aa: CASSSPNLAGELFF
v_call: TRBV6-5; cdr3_aa: CATGTGQGNQPQHF
v_call: TRBV10-2; cdr3_aa: CASREYKESTDTQYF
v_call: TRBV30; cdr3_aa: CAWSVWGAPEKLFF
v_call: TRBV5-4; cdr3_aa: CASSYSSYEQYF
v_call: TRBV29-1; cdr3_aa: CSAPTGSDGYTF
v_call: TRBV11-2; cdr3_aa: CASSLGGWAVNTGELFF
v_call: TRBV7-9; cdr3_aa: CASSLARGGSRELFF
v_call: TRBV5-1; cdr3_aa: CASSSGTSGRIDTQYF
v_call: TRBV11-3; cdr3_aa: CASSLAGGSLYNEQFF
v_call: TRBV6-1; cdr3_aa: CASSETTTGGRYNEQFF
v_call: TRBV7-9; cdr3_aa: CASSQVGGTASYEQYF
v_call: TRBV4-2; cdr3_aa: CASSHSGTGGLEDTQYF
v_call: TRBV7-9; cdr3_aa: CASSRDGRQPQHF
v_call: TRBV6-5; cdr3_aa: CASRTRAVGNTIYF
v_call: TRBV19; cdr3_aa: CASQWTGNTGELFF
v_call: TRBV19; cdr3_aa: CASKEKGLAYEQYF
v_call: TRBV12-3/TRBV12-4; cdr3_aa: CASALQGATEAFF
v_call: TRBV4-1; cdr3_aa: CASSGPLKGTEAFF
v_call: TRBV5-1; cdr3_aa: CASSWGLAGTDTGELFF
v_call: TRBV6-4; cdr3_aa: CASSVEEGAISTAFF
v_call: TRBV27; cdr3_aa: CASSFLAYSNQPQHF
v_call: TRBV4-2; cdr3_aa: CASSHGQGTEAFF
v_call: TRBV18; cdr3_aa: CASSPWDKILSGANVLTF
v_call: TRBV5-1; cdr3_aa: CASSLSSASLGNEQFF
v_call: TRBV7-9; cdr3_aa: CASSLAEAGGDTEAFF
v_call: TRBV5-4; cdr3_aa: CASSSSSGGVYEQYF
v_call: TRBV11-2; cdr3_aa: CASTPGAGGPGEQYF
v_call: TRBV18; cdr3_aa: CASSPPGQVGEKLFF
v_call: TRBV18; cdr3_aa: CASSPGTGASYGYTF
v_call: TRBV7-9; cdr3_aa: CASSLVILAGTDTQYF
v_call: TRBV25-1; cdr3_aa: CASSEYEGGGFGYTF
v_call: TRBV6-1; cdr3_aa: CAVTAGYYEQYF
v_call: TRBV7-6; cdr3_aa: CASSSPRVDRYEQYF
v_call: TRBV6-1; cdr3_aa: CASSDRGVGELFF
v_call: TRBV11-2; cdr3_aa: CASSLGYTGELFF
v_call: TRBV3-1/TRBV3-2; cdr3_aa: CASSLTVSNYGYTF
v_call: TRBV27; cdr3_aa: CASSFLSRGNTEAFF
v_call: TRBV9; cdr3_aa: CASSGGQGGGNTIYF
v_call: TRBV7-9; cdr3_aa: CASSSSWINYGYTF
v_call: TRBV6-5; cdr3_aa: CASSPDGSGANVLTF
v_call: TRBV18; cdr3_aa: CASSTNRDINEQFF